This T cell receptor (beta chain) was captured by sequencing in a study of cytomegalovirus exposure and HLA in healthy donors (dated by TCRdb to about 2017). General notes on the study: In an earlier analysis of around 540 of the donors, under 300 Gb of sequence data and some 120 million unique TCR beta sequences from 150 million to 200 million T cells were reported. The study aimed to test whether signatures of past pathogen exposure could be identified by cataloging public T cell receptors. A separate validation cohort of 90 to 150 different subjects was used in addition to the approximately 700-subject first cohort. Using immunosequencing, the study profiled T cell repertoires from around 680 subjects and related those repertoires to cytomegalovirus serostatus. The number of typed donors differed by locus: 629-630 for A, B, C, DRB1 and DQB1; approximately 520 for DQA1; some 610 for DPA1; and 400 to 480 for DPB1. Donor age, sex, ethnicity and CMV serostatus were compiled together with the repertoire data. In a later genetic analysis, genome-wide SNP genotypes for about 55% of the roughly 700 donors were used, and that subset was treated as a discovery cohort. In a later analysis, previously published TCR beta repertoires from 500 to 750 donors were re-analyzed and high-resolution HLA genotyping was added so that TCR occurrence patterns could be studied. All discovery cohort repertoires had been generated using a single sequencing platform. The genetic ancestry cluster associated with self-reported Caucasian donors included 81% of the 398 genotyped donors. On average, 235,054 unique TCR beta nucleotide sequences were sequenced per donor among a few hundred genotyped donors of the cohort, with 15% to 20% of those sequences being non-productive. To predict cytomegalovirus infection status, the study brought together high-throughput TCR immunosequencing, statistical association of individual TCRs with disease status, and machine learning. Both class I and class II loci were covered by HLA typing, at four-digit resolution. Four or five DR-DQ haplotypes were treated as single units for association and clustering because of strong linkage in the cohort. An early release covering roughly 600 HLA-typed donors comprised 250 to 350 gigabases of sequencing data and tens of millions of unique TCR sequences. In an earlier analysis of 550 to 700 of the donors, high-throughput TCR beta sequencing was used to judge whether each TCR beta V gene segment behaved as functional or pseudogenic. Rather than using new phenotypic data, the later analysis identified candidate immune exposures from TCR beta sequences and from how often those sequences occurred across donors. General findings and caveats noted by the study authors: Presence/absence analyses assumed roughly uniform sequencing depth across donors, an assumption that may not hold. Because HLA typing was missing for some donors at each locus, association tests included only the typed subset. For the cohort, immune exposure information was limited to CMV serostatus. Correlated functional status among segregating V segments might be attributable to linkage disequilibrium, but an unknown experimental factor could not be ruled out. An association between a missense DCLRE1C variant and V-gene and J-gene trimming of TCR beta chains was found in a later genetic analysis and replicated in an independent cohort. In a later analysis, the rate of TCR association differed among HLA loci, with DRB1 alleles having the most associated TCRs and HLA-C alleles having the fewest. The authors suggested that the approach could potentially be generalized to other disease states and immunological phenotypes. A group of highly shared sequence variants was considered likely to be a technical artifact of the sequencing pipeline. A later analysis reported that several top co-occurrence clusters appeared linked to parvovirus B19, influenza, CMV and Epstein-Barr virus. The study gave a list of 150 to 200 TCR beta chains associated with cytomegalovirus. A later analysis associated 16,951 TCR beta sequences with specific HLA alleles at a false discovery rate of 0.05. In vitro tests confirmed that a few of the cytomegalovirus-associated TCR beta chains recognize cytomegalovirus antigens. A later analysis found that HLA-associated TCR beta chains were more clonally expanded and had lower generation probabilities than equally common non-associated chains. According to a later genetic analysis, donors in an Asian-associated ancestry cluster had fewer N-insertions in productive TCRs than the approximately 610-donor mean. Because counts were too low, fewer than 20 rarely observed V segments, including chromosome 9 orphons, were excluded from the earlier analysis of under 650 of the donors. In an earlier analysis of 587 of the donors, most TCR beta V segments appeared in productive rearrangements about 90% or about 30% of the time, broadly matching IMGT annotations. Across donors, most TCR sequences were observed very rarely, whereas some public TCRs were present in many individuals. The classifier was reported to diagnose cytomegalovirus status with high specificity and sensitivity in both the original cohort and the validation cohort. A further reported finding was that TCR beta sequences accurately predicted the HLA-A and HLA-B alleles for most subjects in the first cohort. Some IMGT-functional V segments, including TRBV6-2 and TRBV6-3, could not be distinguished by the 87-base-pair reads and were therefore excluded. Strong co-occurrence of HLA alleles, especially DR and DQ, made assigning TCR associations to individual alleles difficult. In a later analysis, most CMV-associated TCR beta chains were found to appear HLA-restricted, with HLA associations seemingly driven largely by CMV exposure. Only TCR beta chains were sequenced in this cohort, and the absence of alpha or paired-chain data limited detectable features.

With respect to this clone: Its antigen is still unknown.

The cohort was made up of 500 to 800 healthy bone marrow donors. All cohort members were sampled while nominally healthy, although unrecorded immune exposures were likely present. The donor was CMV seropositive and belonged to the group of more than 250 seropositive cohort members. A peripheral blood sample was provided by each donor, and peripheral blood mononuclear cells were used for TCR beta sequencing. The Qiagen DNeasy Blood Extraction Kit was used to extract genomic DNA from the blood cell samples. The CDR3 contains 13 residues, cysteine and phenylalanine counted. The sequence is cut down to CDR3 DNA, 39 bases in frame from base 1. CDR1 and CDR2, looked up from the germline V gene, are SGHRS and YFSETQ. V and J are truncated by 1 base and 7 bases respectively, leaving an intervening sequence of 11 bases. Libraries came from the immunoSEQ multiplex PCR assay. The multiplex PCR relied on a mix of 60 forward primers for TCR Vbeta segments and 13 reverse primers for TCR Jbeta segments. The CDR3 region of rearranged TCR beta genes was amplified from genomic DNA with a multiplex PCR assay. The Illumina HiSeq System was used to sequence the amplified TCR beta libraries as 87-base-pair reads. The original pipeline was this. Across the roughly 640 repertoires, a later analysis counted tens of millions of unique TCR beta chains, around 11 million of which were shared by at least two donors. A nearest-neighbor algorithm error-corrected the raw reads and collapsed the reads into unique sequences, merging closely related sequences to remove PCR and sequencing errors. Alignment of CDR3 sequences to IMGT reference sequences was used to assign V, D and J gene segments. For a sequence to be retained, a match of at least six nucleotides to both a V gene segment and a J gene segment was required. Rearrangements were called productive when the CDR3 lacked stop codons and stayed in frame with V and J; all others were non-productive. Following IMGT convention, CDR3 was defined as the stretch from the second conserved V-encoded cysteine up to the conserved J-encoded phenylalanine. The earlier analysis of around 640 of the donors excluded sequences that lacked an unambiguous match to a single V gene segment. An earlier analysis of 450 to 650 of the donors called V segments functional above 56.7% productive rearrangements and segregating when the between-donor standard deviation exceeded 5%. A statistical classification framework was developed to diagnose cytomegalovirus status using the catalog of TCR beta chain sequences. V and J gene assignment, in a later analysis, came from comparing TCR nucleotide sequences with IMGT/GENE-DB human TR gene sequences. Using the TCRdist pipeline, a later analysis assigned CDR3 sequences along with most-parsimonious VDJ recombination scenarios. In a later analysis, every TCR beta chain was defined by the combination of its CDR3 amino acid sequence and its V-gene family, and reads without a unique V-gene family were dropped. In a later analysis, 500 to 650 highly shared, low-generation-probability nucleotide sequences were removed to address suspected cross-contamination and a sequencing artifact. In a later analysis, a clonal expansion index was calculated for each public chain from normalized within-repertoire ranks of inferred template counts. In a later analysis, generation probabilities were computed using a VDJ recombination model fitted to out-of-frame rearrangements, and the results were checked against IGoR. In a later analysis, hypergeometric tests were used to score TCR-TCR, TCR-HLA and TCR-CMV co-occurrence, with a repertoire-size bias correction applied to TCR pairs. To estimate false discovery rates, a later analysis permuted the HLA or CMV assignments 20 times. A later analysis grouped co-occurring TCRs with DBSCAN, adding TCRdist sequence similarity when clustering within HLA-allele-positive subsets. Repertoires with fewer than 30,000 or more than 120,000 public chains, plus five repertoires with anomalous nucleotide sharing, were excluded from co-occurrence clustering. This immuneACCESS table, as held by TCRdb, lists in-frame sequences with V and J called but not all clones. Of the missing ones, under half trace to an unresolved V gene in checked studies; the others have no known cause. V and J calls and clone size come straight from that table; D and trimming were deduced from the DNA. The sample has 50,000 or so clones on record. Jointly, the top ten make up approximately 10% of the sample.

This receptor was identified in a man aged 50-59 years in good health and CMV-seropositive. The specimen sequenced was PBMCs. The chain is encoded by TRBV5-1 joined to TRBJ1-2; a tentative D match to TRBD1 spans 5 bases. The nucleotide sequence reads TGCGCCAGCAGCTTGAAAGGGGAATCTGGCTACACCTTC. It specifies CASSLKGESGYTF.